This is a list of T cell receptor beta chains from one sample in a study of shared clonotypes between healthy human individuals. Repertoires were generated with immunoSEQ multiplex PCR, while TCRdb's copy carries only in-frame clones and drops some. The data show millions of clones, with 85% to 95% seen just once and 0.1% to 0.15% held by the top ten. The sequenced material came from naive CD4+ T cells sorted from blood. These receptors all stem from a man aged 18-30 years in good health. Both conserved end residues are part of each CDR3. A D gene is named only where the DNA matches it firmly. The size of a clone is reported for some rows only, either as once, few or many, or as a class for expanded clones.

clone_size,j_call,v_call,d_call,cdr3_aa,cdr3_nt
once,TRBJ1-4,TRBV10-2,NA,CASKTPNEKLFF,TGCGCCAGCAAGACACCTAATGAAAAACTGTTTTTT
NA,TRBJ2-1,TRBV7-6,TRBD2,CASSAQLAGEVNEQFF,TGTGCCAGCAGCGCGCAACTAGCGGGGGAAGTTAATGAGCAGTTCTTC
NA,TRBJ2-7,TRBV7-2,TRBD1,CASSIGTGGGYEQYF,TGTGCCAGCAGCATCGGGACAGGGGGCGGTTACGAGCAGTACTTC
NA,TRBJ2-5,TRBV7-9,TRBD2,CASSPGLLADRQETQYF,TGTGCCAGCAGCCCAGGCCTGCTAGCGGATAGGCAAGAGACCCAGTACTTC
NA,TRBJ2-7,TRBV5-8,NA,CASSPTGTSRYEQYF,TGTGCCAGCAGCCCAACCGGGACTTCGAGATACGAGCAGTACTTC
NA,TRBJ1-1,TRBV7-9,NA,CASSLQGETEAFF,TGTGCCAGCAGTTTACAGGGAGAGACTGAAGCTTTCTTT
NA,TRBJ2-3,TRBV30,TRBD2,CAWRSLAADTQYF,TGTGCCTGGAGAAGTCTAGCGGCAGATACGCAGTATTTT
NA,TRBJ2-7,TRBV18,NA,CASSANTATLGYQHEQYF,TGTGCCAGCTCGGCGAATACGGCAACACTAGGATACCAGCACGAGCAGTACTTC
NA,TRBJ2-7,TRBV10-3,TRBD1,CAISSGQGYYEQYF,TGTGCCATCAGCTCCGGACAGGGTTACTACGAGCAGTACTTC
NA,TRBJ2-2,TRBV9,NA,CASSVGVGGELFF,TGTGCCAGCAGCGTAGGAGTCGGCGGGGAGCTGTTTTTT
NA,TRBJ1-5,TRBV7-2,NA,CASSPLRPTPGSNQPQHF,TGTGCCAGCAGCCCCCTGAGGCCTACCCCGGGAAGCAATCAGCCCCAGCATTTT
NA,TRBJ1-1,TRBV6-6,NA,CASSYSGGGNTEAFF,TGTGCCAGCAGTTACTCGGGGGGAGGGAACACTGAAGCTTTCTTT
NA,TRBJ2-5,TRBV10-3,NA,CAITPDPIQETQYF,TGTGCCATCACTCCGGATCCCATCCAAGAGACCCAGTACTTC
NA,TRBJ2-1,TRBV5-4,TRBD1,CASTPGGNEQFF,TGTGCCAGCACCCCAGGGGGCAATGAGCAGTTCTTC
NA,TRBJ2-5,TRBV9,TRBD1,CASSVGGRGQGTQYF,TGTGCCAGCAGCGTAGGCGGCAGGGGGCAAGGGACCCAGTACTTC
NA,TRBJ1-2,TRBV25-1,NA,CASSAHGGYTF,TGTGCCAGCAGTGCTCACGGGGGCTACACCTTC
NA,TRBJ2-3,TRBV30,TRBD2,CAWSRGLAGGADTQYF,TGTGCCTGGAGTCGGGGACTAGCGGGGGGCGCAGATACGCAGTATTTT